The clone carrying this TCR beta chain was counted at least ten times. This CDR3 region has 15 residues. V lost 1 base to trimming and J lost 5 bases; unmatched junction nucleotides: 4. The sample originates from a study of neurological immune-mediated disorders. TCRdb re-called the 5' RACE reads with MiXCR, one entry per CDR3 protein. In the table there are under 60,000 distinct CDR3 sequences, around 3.1% of which are singletons. This sequence was found in a man aged 40-49 years with multiple sclerosis. Sequenced: PBMCs. The chain couples TRBV12-3 or TRBV12-4 to TRBJ1-5, with TRBD1 identical over 8 bases. CDR3 bases: TGTGCCAGCAGTTTAGTCCAGGGGGCGGATCAGCCCCAGCATTTT. This codes for CASSLVQGADQPQHF.